This TCR beta chain stems from a study of blood T cell repertoires in COVID-19. Repertoires were generated with immunoSEQ multiplex PCR, while TCRdb's copy carries only in-frame clones and drops some. The sample has about 430,000 clones, approximately 90% seen once. About this clone itself: This CDR3 is also generated by other DNA sequences in the sample.

V dropped 4 bases and J dropped 0 bases, with 11 bases sitting between them. This CDR3 is 15 amino acids long. Looked up from germline, CDR1 is SGHRS and CDR2 is YFSETQ. Participant-reported clinical history was the basis for cohort assignment. This receptor was identified in a man under 40 who had recovered from COVID-19. Material for sequencing was PBMCs or T cells enriched from blood (not recorded which). This chain joins TRBV5-1 and TRBJ2-1, with D perhaps matching TRBD2 (5 bases). The CDR3 DNA reads TGCGCCAGCAGCCTTCTAGGGAGCTCCTACAATGAGCAGTTCTTC. It yields the protein CASSLLGSSYNEQFF.